Reported below is one T cell receptor beta chain. What it binds is not known. Across several immunoSEQ plates, the genomic DNA of each subset was split evenly. TCRdb's copy holds only in-frame clones and misses some; the assay was immunoSEQ multiplex PCR. The sample carries over 2,000,000 clones, about 93% recorded once. CD45RO negativity and positive selection for CCR7 defined naive CD8 cells, a population that excluded terminally differentiated effector memory CD45RA+ cells. All donors qualified as healthy HIV-negative adults and had experienced no recent acute infections or vaccinations. This entry belongs to a study of shared clonotypes between healthy human individuals. Study as a whole: The study used three CD4 naive, three CD4 memory, two CD8 naive and one CD8 memory plate per donor.

Study-level findings and limits: Shared across four donors were around 5% of the naive CD4 clonotypes.

This clonotype was sampled from a man younger than 35 in good health. Some clones in this sample may be carry-over from other donors' samples. Sample: naive CD8+ T cells from PBMCs.

The CDR3 bases are TGTGCCAGCAGTTTAGAAGGGTTTTTCTACGAGCAGTACTTC. Amino acid sequence: CASSLEGFFYEQYF. The V call is TRBV27, the J call TRBJ2-7, with D hard to call. Trimming shortened V by 2 bases and J by 3 bases, and 11 bases separated the two germline ends. Germline V gives CDR1 MNHEY, CDR2 SMNVEV (reference sequence). The CDR3 is made up of 14 amino acids.